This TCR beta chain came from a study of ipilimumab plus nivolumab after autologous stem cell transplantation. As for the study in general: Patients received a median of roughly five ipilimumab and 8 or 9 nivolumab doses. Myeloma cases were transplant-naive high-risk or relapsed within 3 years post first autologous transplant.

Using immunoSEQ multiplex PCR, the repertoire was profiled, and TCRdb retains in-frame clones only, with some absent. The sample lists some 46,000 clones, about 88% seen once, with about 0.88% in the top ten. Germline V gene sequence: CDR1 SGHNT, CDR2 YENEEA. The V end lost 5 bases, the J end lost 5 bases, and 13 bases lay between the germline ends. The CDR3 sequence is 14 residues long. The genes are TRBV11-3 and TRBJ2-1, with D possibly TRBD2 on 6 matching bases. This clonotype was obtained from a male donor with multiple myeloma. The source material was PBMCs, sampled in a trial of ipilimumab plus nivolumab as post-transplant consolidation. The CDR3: CASSPGLLDNEQFF. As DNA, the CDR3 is TGTGCCAGCAGCCCGGGACTCCTCGACAATGAGCAGTTCTTC.